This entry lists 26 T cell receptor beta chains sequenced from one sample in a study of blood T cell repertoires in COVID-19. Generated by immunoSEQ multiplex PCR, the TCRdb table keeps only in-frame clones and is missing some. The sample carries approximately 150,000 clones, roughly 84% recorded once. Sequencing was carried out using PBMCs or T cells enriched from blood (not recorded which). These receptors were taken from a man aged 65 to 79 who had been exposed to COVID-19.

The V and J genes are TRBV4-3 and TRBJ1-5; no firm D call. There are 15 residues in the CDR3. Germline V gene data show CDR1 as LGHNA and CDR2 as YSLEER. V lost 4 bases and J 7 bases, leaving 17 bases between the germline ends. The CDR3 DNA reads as TGCGCCAGCAGCCTCTCTACGGGGAACCAACAGCCCCAGCATTTT. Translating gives CASSLSTGNQQPQHF.

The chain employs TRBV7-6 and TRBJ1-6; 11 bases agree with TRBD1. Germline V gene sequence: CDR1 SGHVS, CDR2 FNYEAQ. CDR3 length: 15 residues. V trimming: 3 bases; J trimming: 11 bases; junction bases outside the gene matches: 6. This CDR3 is CASSLAGTGGAPLHF. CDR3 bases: TGTGCCAGCAGCTTGGCCGGGACAGGGGGAGCACCCCTCCACTTT.

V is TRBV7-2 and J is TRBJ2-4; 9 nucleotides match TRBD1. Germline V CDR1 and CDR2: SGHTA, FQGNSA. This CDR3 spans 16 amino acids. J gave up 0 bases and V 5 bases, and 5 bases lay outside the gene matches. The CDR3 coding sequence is TGTGCCAGCAGCCCGGACAGGGGAAGAGCCAAAAACATTCAGTACTTC. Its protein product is CASSPDRGRAKNIQYF.

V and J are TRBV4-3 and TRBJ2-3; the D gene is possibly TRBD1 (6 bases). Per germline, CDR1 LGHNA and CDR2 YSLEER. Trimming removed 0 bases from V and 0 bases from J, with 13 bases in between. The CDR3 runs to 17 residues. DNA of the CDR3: TGCGCCAGCAGCCAAGATATCAGGGGACGGAGCACAGATACGCAGTATTTT. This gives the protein CASSQDIRGRSTDTQYF.

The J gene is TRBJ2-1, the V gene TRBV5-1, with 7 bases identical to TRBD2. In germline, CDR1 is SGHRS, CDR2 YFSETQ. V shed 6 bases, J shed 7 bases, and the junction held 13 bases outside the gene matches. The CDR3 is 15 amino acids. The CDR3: CASTAPPGGGNEQFF. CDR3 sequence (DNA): TGCGCCAGCACAGCTCCACCCGGGGGAGGGAATGAGCAGTTCTTC.

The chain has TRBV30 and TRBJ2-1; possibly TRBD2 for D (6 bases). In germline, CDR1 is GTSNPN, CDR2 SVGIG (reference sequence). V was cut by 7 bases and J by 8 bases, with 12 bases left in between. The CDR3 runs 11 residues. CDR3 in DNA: TGTGCCTCGGAGGGGCGGGATGAGCAGTTCTTC. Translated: CASEGRDEQFF.

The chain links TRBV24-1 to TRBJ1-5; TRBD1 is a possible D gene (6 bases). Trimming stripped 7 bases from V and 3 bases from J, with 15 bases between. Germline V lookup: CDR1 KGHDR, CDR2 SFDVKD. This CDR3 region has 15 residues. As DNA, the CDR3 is TGTGCCACCAGCCCCGGGGGGGCTGACAATCAGCCCCAGCATTTT. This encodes CATSPGGADNQPQHF.

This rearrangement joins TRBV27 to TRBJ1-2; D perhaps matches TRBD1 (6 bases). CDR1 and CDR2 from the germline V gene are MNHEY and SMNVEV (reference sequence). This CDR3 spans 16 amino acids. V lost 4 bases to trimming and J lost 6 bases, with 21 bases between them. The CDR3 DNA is TGTGCCAGCAGTTCCACTGGGACACTCTTGAGTCATGGCTACACCTTC. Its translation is CASSSTGTLLSHGYTF.

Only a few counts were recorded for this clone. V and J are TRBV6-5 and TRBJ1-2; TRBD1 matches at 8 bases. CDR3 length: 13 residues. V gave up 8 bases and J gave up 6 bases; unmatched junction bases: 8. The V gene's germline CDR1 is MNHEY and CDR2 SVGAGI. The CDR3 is CASRQGALDGYTF. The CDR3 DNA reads TGTGCCAGCCGGCAGGGGGCGTTGGATGGCTACACCTTC.

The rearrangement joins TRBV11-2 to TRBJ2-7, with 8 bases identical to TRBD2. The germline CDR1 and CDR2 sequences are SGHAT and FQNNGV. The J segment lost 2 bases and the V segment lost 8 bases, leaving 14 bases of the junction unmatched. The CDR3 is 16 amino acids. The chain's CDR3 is CASGPLGLAGTYEQYF. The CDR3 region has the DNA TGTGCCAGCGGCCCACTAGGGCTAGCGGGTACCTACGAGCAGTACTTC.

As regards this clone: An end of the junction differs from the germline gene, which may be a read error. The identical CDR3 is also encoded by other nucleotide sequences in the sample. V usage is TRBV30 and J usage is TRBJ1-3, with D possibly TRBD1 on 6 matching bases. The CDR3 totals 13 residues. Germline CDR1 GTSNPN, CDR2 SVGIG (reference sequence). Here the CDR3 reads CAWSAGAGNTIYF. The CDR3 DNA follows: TGCGCCTGGAGTGCAGGGGCTGGAAACACCATATATTTT.

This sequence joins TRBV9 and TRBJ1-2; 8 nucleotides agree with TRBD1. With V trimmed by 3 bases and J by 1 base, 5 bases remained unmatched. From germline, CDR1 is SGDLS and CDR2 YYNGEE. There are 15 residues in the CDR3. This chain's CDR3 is CASSEYTGGNYGYTF. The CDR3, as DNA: TGTGCCAGCAGCGAATATACAGGGGGTAACTATGGCTACACCTTC. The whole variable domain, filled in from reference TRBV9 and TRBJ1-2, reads DSGVTQTPKHLITATGQRVTLRCSPRSGDLSVYWYQQSLDQGLQFLIQYYNGEERAKGNILERFSAQQFPDLHSELNLSSLELGDSALYFCASSEYTGGNYGYTFGSGTRLTVV.

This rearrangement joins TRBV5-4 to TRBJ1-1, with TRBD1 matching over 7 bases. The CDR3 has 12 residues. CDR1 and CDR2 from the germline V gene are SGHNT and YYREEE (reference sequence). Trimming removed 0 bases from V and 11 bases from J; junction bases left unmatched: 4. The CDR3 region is CASSLGQGAAFF. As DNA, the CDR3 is TGTGCCAGCAGCTTGGGACAGGGTGCGGCTTTCTTT.

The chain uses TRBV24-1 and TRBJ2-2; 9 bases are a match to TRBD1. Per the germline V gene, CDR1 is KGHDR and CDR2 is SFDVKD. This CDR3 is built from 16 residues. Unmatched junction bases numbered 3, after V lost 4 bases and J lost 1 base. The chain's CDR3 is CATSDLDRGNTGELFF. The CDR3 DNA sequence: TGTGCCACCAGTGACCTGGACAGGGGGAACACCGGGGAGCTGTTTTTT.

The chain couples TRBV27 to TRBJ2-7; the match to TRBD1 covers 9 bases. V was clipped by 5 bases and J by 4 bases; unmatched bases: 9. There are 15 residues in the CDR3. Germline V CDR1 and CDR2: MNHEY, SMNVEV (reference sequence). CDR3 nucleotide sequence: TGTGCCAGCAGTAGTCTTGGGACAGGGATGTACGAGCAGTACTTC. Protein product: CASSSLGTGMYEQYF.

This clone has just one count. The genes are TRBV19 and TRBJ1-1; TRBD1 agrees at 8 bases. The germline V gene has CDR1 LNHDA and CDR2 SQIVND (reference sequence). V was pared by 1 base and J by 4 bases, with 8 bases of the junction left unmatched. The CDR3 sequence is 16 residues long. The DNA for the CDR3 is TGTGCCAGTAGTATAGCGAGGTTCAGGGGGCGCACTGAAGCTTTCTTT. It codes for CASSIARFRGRTEAFF.

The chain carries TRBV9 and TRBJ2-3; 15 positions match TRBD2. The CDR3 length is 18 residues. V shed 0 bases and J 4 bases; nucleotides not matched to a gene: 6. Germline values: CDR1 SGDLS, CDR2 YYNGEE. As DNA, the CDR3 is TGTGCCAGCAGCGTAGCAGGACTAGCGGGAGGGGGCGCAGATACGCAGTATTTT. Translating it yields CASSVAGLAGGGADTQYF.

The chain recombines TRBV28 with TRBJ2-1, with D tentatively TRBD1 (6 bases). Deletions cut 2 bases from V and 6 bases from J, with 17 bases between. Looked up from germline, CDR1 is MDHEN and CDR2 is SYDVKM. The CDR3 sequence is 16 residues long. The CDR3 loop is CASSLPTGITVNEQFF. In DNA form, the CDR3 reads TGTGCCAGCAGTTTACCCACAGGGATAACGGTCAATGAGCAGTTCTTC. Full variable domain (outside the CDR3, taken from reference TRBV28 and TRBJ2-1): DVKVTQSSRYLVKRTGEKVFLECVQDMDHENMFWYRQDPGLGLRLIYFSYDVKMKEKGDIPEGYSVSREKKERFSLILESASTNQTSMYLCASSLPTGITVNEQFFGPGTRLTVL.

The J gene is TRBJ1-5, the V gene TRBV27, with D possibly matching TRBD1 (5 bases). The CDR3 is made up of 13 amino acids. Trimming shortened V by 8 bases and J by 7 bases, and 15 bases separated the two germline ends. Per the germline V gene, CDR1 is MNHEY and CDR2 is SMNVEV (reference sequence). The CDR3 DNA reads TGTGCCAGCTCGGCAGGGAACGCACAGCCCCAGCATTTT. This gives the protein CASSAGNAQPQHF.

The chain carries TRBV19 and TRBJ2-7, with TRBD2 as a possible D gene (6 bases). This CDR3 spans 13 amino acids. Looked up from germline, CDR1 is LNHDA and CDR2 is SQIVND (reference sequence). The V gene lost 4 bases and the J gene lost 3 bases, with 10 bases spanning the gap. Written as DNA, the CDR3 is TGTGCCAGTAGTAGCGGGGATTTCTACGAGCAGTACTTC. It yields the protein CASSSGDFYEQYF.

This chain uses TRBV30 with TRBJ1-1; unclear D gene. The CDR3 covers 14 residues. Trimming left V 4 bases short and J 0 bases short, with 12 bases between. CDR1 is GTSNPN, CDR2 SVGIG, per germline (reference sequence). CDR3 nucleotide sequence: TGTGCCTGGAAGAGGGCGGATTTGAACACTGAAGCTTTCTTT. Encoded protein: CAWKRADLNTEAFF.

Here the CDR3 reads CASSYSRQSSDNQPQHF. The CDR3 nucleotides are TGTGCCAGCAGTTACTCTCGGCAGAGCAGCGACAATCAGCCCCAGCATTTT. The genes are TRBV6-2 or TRBV6-3 and TRBJ1-5; no definite D call. Germline V gene lookup returns CDR1 MNHEY and CDR2 SVGEGT. The CDR3 runs 17 residues. V was trimmed by 0 bases and J by 3 bases, leaving 15 bases between them.

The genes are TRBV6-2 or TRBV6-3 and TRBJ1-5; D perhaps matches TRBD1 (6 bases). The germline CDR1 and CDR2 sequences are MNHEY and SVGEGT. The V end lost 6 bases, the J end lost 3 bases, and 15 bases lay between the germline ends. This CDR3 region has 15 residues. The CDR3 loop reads CASSPLGQNNQPQHF. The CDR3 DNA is TGTGCCAGCAGCCCTCTTGGACAGAACAATCAGCCCCAGCATTTT.

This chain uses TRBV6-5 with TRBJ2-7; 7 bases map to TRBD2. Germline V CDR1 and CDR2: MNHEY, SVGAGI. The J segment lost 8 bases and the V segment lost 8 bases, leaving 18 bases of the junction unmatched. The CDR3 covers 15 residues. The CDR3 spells CASSQGGASGPQQYF. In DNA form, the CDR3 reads TGTGCCAGCTCCCAGGGCGGGGCTAGCGGACCCCAGCAGTACTTC.

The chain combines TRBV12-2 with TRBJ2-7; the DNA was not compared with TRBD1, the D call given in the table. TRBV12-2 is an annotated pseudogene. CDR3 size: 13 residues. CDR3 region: CASRSNRHYEQYF. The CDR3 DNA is TGTGCAAGTCGCTCAAACAGACACTACGAGCAGTACTTC.

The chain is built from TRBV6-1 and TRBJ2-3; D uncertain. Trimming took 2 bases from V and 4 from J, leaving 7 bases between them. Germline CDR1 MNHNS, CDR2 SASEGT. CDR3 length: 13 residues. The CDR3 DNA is TGTGCCAGCAGTGAACTCAGCGCAGATACGCAGTATTTT. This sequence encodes CASSELSADTQYF.